These T cell receptor beta chains were read from a single sample in a study of blood T cell repertoires in COVID-19. This table comes from immunoSEQ multiplex PCR, and its TCRdb copy is limited to in-frame clones, with some not included. This sample carries over 200,000 clones, about 91% of them seen once, and the ten largest clones take 2% to 2.5%. What was sequenced was PBMCs or T cells enriched from blood (not recorded which). Source of these receptors: a woman between 40 and 50 years old with acute COVID-19. CDR3s include the opening cysteine and the closing phenylalanine or tryptophan. Each record gives: clone size, J gene, V gene, D gene, CDR3 protein, CDR3 DNA. D genes are given only for firm matches. Size is omitted from some rows. Given values are once, few, many or a class for expanded clones.

size: NA
J: TRBJ2-2
V: TRBV10-3
D: TRBD1
CDR3: CAIKRTGNTGELFF
DNA: TGTGCCATCAAAAGGACAGGAAACACCGGGGAGCTGTTTTTT

size: NA
J: TRBJ2-5
V: TRBV15
D: TRBD1
CDR3: CATSRVRGWETQYF
DNA: TGTGCCACCAGCAGAGTCAGGGGGTGGGAGACCCAGTACTTC

size: NA
J: TRBJ2-5
V: TRBV5-6
D: NA
CDR3: CASSLTRDLYGETQYF
DNA: TGTGCCAGCAGCTTGACCCGGGACTTATATGGAGAGACCCAGTACTTC

size: once
J: TRBJ2-3
V: TRBV24-1
D: NA
CDR3: CATSLRDTQYF
DNA: TGTGCCACCAGTCTTCGAGATACGCAGTATTTT

size: NA
J: TRBJ1-1
V: TRBV7-9
D: NA
CDR3: CASSEAENTEAFF
DNA: TGTGCCAGCTCGGAGGCAGAGAACACTGAAGCTTTCTTT

size: NA
J: TRBJ1-5
V: TRBV12-3/TRBV12-4
D: NA
CDR3: CASSPPNQPQHF
DNA: TGTGCCAGCAGTCCTCCCAATCAGCCCCAGCATTTT

size: NA
J: TRBJ1-2
V: TRBV5-8
D: NA
CDR3: CASSLTGYGYTF
DNA: TGTGCCAGCAGCTTGACGGGCTATGGCTACACCTTC

size: once
J: TRBJ1-6
V: TRBV9
D: TRBD1
CDR3: CASSGTDRVENSPLHF
DNA: TGTGCCAGCAGCGGAACTGACAGGGTTGAAAATTCACCCCTCCACTTT

size: NA
J: TRBJ2-5
V: TRBV7-2
D: TRBD2
CDR3: CASRPREGLETQYF
DNA: TGTGCCAGCAGACCCAGGGAGGGCCTAGAGACCCAGTACTTC

size: NA
J: TRBJ1-5
V: TRBV12-3/TRBV12-4
D: TRBD1
CDR3: CASSFGTGQPQHF
DNA: TGTGCCAGCAGTTTTGGGACAGGTCAGCCCCAGCATTTT

size: NA
J: TRBJ2-5
V: TRBV24-1
D: NA
CDR3: CATSDRGFPQETQYF
DNA: TGTGCCACCAGTGATCGGGGGTTCCCCCAAGAGACCCAGTACTTC

size: NA
J: TRBJ1-1
V: TRBV7-9
D: NA
CDR3: CASSPNKQGRGDTEAFF
DNA: TGTGCCAGCAGCCCGAATAAACAGGGCAGAGGGGACACTGAAGCTTTCTTT

size: many
J: TRBJ2-1
V: TRBV10-3
D: NA
CDR3: CAISEGGTYNEQFF
DNA: TGTGCCATCAGTGAGGGCGGGACCTACAATGAGCAGTTCTTC

size: NA
J: TRBJ2-3
V: TRBV7-9
D: NA
CDR3: CASSLTGPSTDTQYF
DNA: TGTGCCAGCAGCCTGACAGGTCCTAGCACAGATACGCAGTATTTT

size: NA
J: TRBJ1-2
V: TRBV30
D: NA
CDR3: CAWREAGIYGYTF
DNA: TGTGCCTGGAGAGAGGCGGGGATCTATGGCTACACCTTC

size: few
J: TRBJ2-1
V: TRBV28
D: TRBD2
CDR3: CASSTQTSVNEQFF
DNA: TGTGCCAGCAGTACCCAGACTAGCGTCAATGAGCAGTTCTTC

size: NA
J: TRBJ1-2
V: TRBV2
D: NA
CDR3: CASLLKGDHHYGYTF
DNA: TGTGCCAGCCTGTTAAAGGGGGACCATCACTATGGCTACACCTTC

size: NA
J: TRBJ2-5
V: TRBV30
D: TRBD1
CDR3: CAWRTRDRVPRVTGQETQYF
DNA: TGTGCCTGGAGGACCCGGGACAGGGTCCCCCGAGTCACCGGACAAGAGACCCAGTACTTC

size: NA
J: TRBJ2-3
V: TRBV24-1
D: TRBD2
CDR3: CATSDPGTSDADTQYF
DNA: TGTGCCACCAGTGATCCCGGGACTAGCGACGCAGATACGCAGTATTTT

size: NA
J: TRBJ1-1
V: TRBV9
D: NA
CDR3: CASSVDSGTEAFF
DNA: TGTGCCAGCAGCGTAGATTCAGGGACTGAAGCTTTCTTT

size: NA
J: TRBJ1-2
V: TRBV4-3
D: TRBD1
CDR3: CASSRTQGKDGYTF
DNA: TGCGCCAGCAGCCGCACACAGGGGAAGGATGGCTACACCTTC

size: NA
J: TRBJ1-2
V: TRBV4-3
D: TRBD1
CDR3: CASSQEGQGRSGYTF
DNA: TGCGCCAGCAGCCAAGAGGGACAGGGGAGGTCTGGCTACACCTTC

size: NA
J: TRBJ2-2
V: TRBV10-3
D: TRBD1
CDR3: CAVTDGTGVTGELFF
DNA: TGTGCCGTCACTGACGGGACAGGGGTCACCGGGGAGCTGTTTTTT